The 13 T cell receptor beta chains below were found in one sample sequenced in a study of blood T cell repertoires in COVID-19. Generated by immunoSEQ multiplex PCR, the TCRdb table keeps only in-frame clones and is missing some. This sample has about 220,000 clones, with approximately 90% found just once. Source material: peripheral blood. The receptors stem from a woman between 50 and 59 years old with COVID-19, enrolled during active disease.

V gene TRBV19 combines with J gene TRBJ2-1; perhaps TRBD2 as D (5 bases). The V end lost 5 bases, the J end lost 4 bases, and 9 bases lay between the germline ends. CDR1 and CDR2 from the germline V gene are LNHDA and SQIVND (reference sequence). The CDR3 contains 13 residues. Written as DNA, the CDR3 is TGTGCCAGTAGTTACGGGGTATACAATGAGCAGTTCTTC. It is translated as CASSYGVYNEQFF.

V gene TRBV28 combines with J gene TRBJ2-7; 7 nucleotides match TRBD1. In germline, CDR1 is MDHEN, CDR2 SYDVKM. CDR3 size: 13 residues. With 4 bases clipped from V and 2 bases from J, the junction kept 2 bases outside the gene matches. The DNA of the CDR3 is TGTGCCAGCAGTTACAGGGGAACCTACGAGCAGTACTTC. This sequence encodes CASSYRGTYEQYF.

The rearrangement links TRBV2 to TRBJ1-5, with D unresolved. There are 15 residues in the CDR3. The germline CDR1 and CDR2 sequences are SNHLY and FYNNEI. The V and J ends lost 8 bases and 1 base respectively, with 15 bases between them. The CDR3 DNA is TGTGCCAGCCGGAGGTCGAGTGACAGCAATCAGCCCCAGCATTTT. Translating it yields CASRRSSDSNQPQHF.

J is TRBJ2-1 and V is TRBV18, with a possible D match to TRBD1 (6 bases). The V end lost 1 base, the J end lost 9 bases, and 10 bases lay between the germline ends. Germline V gene sequence: CDR1 KGHSH, CDR2 LQKENI. The CDR3 covers 13 residues. CDR3 sequence: CASSPQGVGEQFF. The CDR3 coding sequence is TGTGCCAGCTCACCACAGGGGGTCGGTGAGCAGTTCTTC.

This chain joins TRBV6-5 and TRBJ1-2, with 8 bases that match TRBD1. V gave up 4 bases and J gave up 4 bases; unmatched junction bases: 11. The CDR3 sequence is 16 residues long. The germline gives CDR1 MNHEY, CDR2 SVGAGI. CDR3 DNA sequence: TGTGCCAGCAGTTCATCTTTCAGGGGGCGCGGCTATGGCTACACCTTC. As protein: CASSSSFRGRGYGYTF.

This chain joins TRBV3-1 (or the pseudogene TRBV3-2) and TRBJ1-2, with a weak D call TRBD1 (6 bases). The CDR3 is made up of 15 amino acids. V lost 4 bases to trimming and J lost 8 bases, with 20 bases between them. Germline V gene lookup returns CDR1 LGHDT and CDR2 YNNKEL (reference sequence). The CDR3 loop reads CASSPRQVLWGGYTF. Here the CDR3 DNA reads TGTGCCAGCAGCCCCAGACAGGTCCTATGGGGGGGCTACACCTTC.

Here the CDR3 reads CASSSPATVSLPGQGLNEQFF. DNA of the CDR3: TGCGCCAGCAGTTCACCTGCCACAGTGAGTTTGCCGGGACAGGGACTAAATGAGCAGTTCTTC. This chain links TRBV10-2 with TRBJ2-1, with 9 bases identical to TRBD1. Germline lookup yields CDR1 WSHSY and CDR2 SAAADI. This CDR3 contains 21 residues. Losses at the gene ends were 5 bases for V and 7 bases for J; bases not matched to a gene: 27.

The chain combines TRBV2 with TRBJ1-5; 8 bases are shared with TRBD1. The CDR3 consists of 15 residues. V shed 5 bases, J shed 2 bases, and the junction held 5 bases outside the gene matches. CDR1 is SNHLY and CDR2 is FYNNEI in the germline V gene. CDR3 region: CASSRDRLGNQPQHF. CDR3 coding DNA: TGTGCCAGCAGTAGGGACAGGTTAGGCAATCAGCCCCAGCATTTT. The full variable domain, with the rest looked up from reference TRBV2 and TRBJ1-5, is EPEVTQTPSHQVTQMGQEVILRCVPISNHLYFYWYRQILGQKVEFLVSFYNNEISEKSEIFDDQFSVERPDGSNFTLKIRSTKLEDSAMYFCASSRDRLGNQPQHFGDGTRLSIL.

The chain links TRBV19 to TRBJ2-2, with 9 bases lining up with TRBD1. The V and J ends lost 7 bases and 4 bases, in that order; junction bases with no gene match: 10. Germline loops: CDR1 LNHDA, CDR2 SQIVND (reference sequence). CDR3 length: 16 residues. The CDR3 bases are TGTGCCAGTATCGATGGACAGGGGTTAGGCACCGGGGAGCTGTTTTTT. Translation: CASIDGQGLGTGELFF.

The chain couples TRBV19 to TRBJ1-6; the D is unclear. Germline V gene data show CDR1 as LNHDA and CDR2 as SQIVND (reference sequence). Trimming left V 4 bases short and J 6 bases short, with 10 bases between. The CDR3 loop spans 14 amino acids. The CDR3 nucleotides read TGTGCCAGTAGTAGATTCCAGGTTAATTCACCCCTCCACTTT. This translates into CASSRFQVNSPLHF.

The chain employs TRBV25-1 and TRBJ2-1, with D unclear. Germline V lookup: CDR1 MGHDK, CDR2 SYGVNS. CDR3 length: 14 amino acids. V was trimmed by 4 bases and J by 2 bases, leaving 9 bases between them. DNA of the CDR3: TGTGCCAGCAGTGGGCAGCGACCCTACAATGAGCAGTTCTTC. Its translation: CASSGQRPYNEQFF.

The rearrangement links TRBV11-1 to TRBJ1-4; D not certain. Germline-derived CDR1 and CDR2 are SGHAT and FQDESV (reference sequence). The CDR3 has 13 amino acids. The germline V and J ends were trimmed by 2 bases and 8 bases, with 9 bases remaining between them. CDR3 coding DNA: TGTGCCAGCAGCTTAAATCTGCGGGAAAAACTGTTTTTT. Its protein product is CASSLNLREKLFF.

The V call is TRBV19, the J call TRBJ2-3, with D unclear. Trimming left V 3 bases short and J 0 bases short, with 10 bases between. Germline V gene lookup returns CDR1 LNHDA and CDR2 SQIVND (reference sequence). This CDR3 region has 15 residues. The DNA of the CDR3 is TGTGCCAGTAGTATCGGCGGTTCTAGCACAGATACGCAGTATTTT. This translates into CASSIGGSSTDTQYF.